The 23 T cell receptor beta chains below were found in one sample sequenced in a study of T-cell reconstitution after alpha-beta-depleted transplantation in children. It was with unique molecular identifiers that the TCRbeta library was prepared. In TCRdb, the PCR reads were re-called with MiXCR into one record per CDR3 protein. There are over 90,000 distinct CDR3 sequences in the sample; 4.5% to 7.5% occur only once, and about 6% lies in the top ten. The material sequenced was PBMCs, mostly from graft donor cells, taken 60 days after TCRalphabeta/CD19-depleted stem cell transplant. The receptors come from a female patient aged 2-9 years who had a stem cell transplant for Fanconi anemia, so the T cells may come from the graft donor.

There are a few counts of this clonotype. The chain has TRBV15 and TRBJ2-5; D is possibly TRBD1 or TRBD2 (5 bases each). Trimming stripped 2 bases from V and 5 bases from J, with 24 bases between. The germline V gene has CDR1 LNHNV and CDR2 YYDKDF (reference sequence). The CDR3 covers 18 residues. The CDR3 nucleotides read TGTGCCACCAGCAGACGGCCAAAACCCGGGACGGATATGGAGACCCAGTACTTC. It is translated as CATSRRPKPGTDMETQYF.

This clonotype was recorded many times. The CDR3 DNA follows: TGCAGCGCGAACGGCTTTGGTAATGAAAAACTGTTTTTT. This codes for CSANGFGNEKLFF. The chain couples TRBV29-1 to TRBJ1-4; D uncertain. Germline V gene lookup returns CDR1 SQVTM and CDR2 ANQGSEA. The V and J ends lost 7 bases and 4 bases respectively, with 13 bases between them. The CDR3 runs to 13 residues.

This clonotype was observed many times. The chain carries TRBV24-1 and TRBJ2-1, with 14 bases aligning to TRBD2. Germline loops: CDR1 KGHDR, CDR2 SFDVKD. Losses at the gene ends were 2 bases for V and 6 bases for J; bases not matched to a gene: 11. The CDR3 consists of 19 residues. For the CDR3, the DNA is TGTGCCACCAGTGATTCCTCCGGGACTAGCGGGAGAATCACCAATGAGCAGTTCTTC. It codes for CATSDSSGTSGRITNEQFF.

This clonotype was counted at least ten times. This rearrangement joins TRBV20-1 to TRBJ2-7; D assignment may be TRBD1 or TRBD2 (5 bases each). Germline V CDR1 and CDR2: DFQATT, SNEGSKA (reference sequence). The CDR3 runs to 11 residues. V was pared by 5 bases and J by 2 bases, with 7 bases between. CDR3 sequence reads: CSAGDAYEQYF. Written as DNA, the CDR3 is TGCAGTGCTGGGGACGCCTACGAGCAGTACTTC.

The table lists this clonotype with many counts. The gene calls are TRBV28 and TRBJ1-6; D is unresolved. This CDR3 is 14 amino acids long. Germline V gene sequence: CDR1 MDHEN, CDR2 SYDVKM. V was trimmed by 0 bases and J by 9 bases, leaving 9 bases between them. The CDR3 is CASSLWPVGSPLHF. The CDR3 nucleotides are TGTGCCAGCAGTTTATGGCCGGTGGGTTCACCCCTCCACTTT. Full variable domain (rest looked up from reference TRBV28 and TRBJ1-6): DVKVTQSSRYLVKRTGEKVFLECVQDMDHENMFWYRQDPGLGLRLIYFSYDVKMKEKGDIPEGYSVSREKKERFSLILESASTNQTSMYLCASSLWPVGSPLHFGNGTRLTVT.

This chain uses TRBV5-1 with TRBJ2-2; no reliable D call. The germline CDR1 and CDR2 sequences are SGHRS and YFSETQ. V shed 0 bases and J shed 5 bases, with 8 bases lying between them. The CDR3 is 14 residues long. Here the CDR3 DNA reads TGCGCCAGCAGCTTGGGAGCCGTAACCGGGGAGCTGTTTTTT. Amino acids: CASSLGAVTGELFF.

V usage is TRBV6-1 and J usage is TRBJ2-3; D perhaps matches TRBD2 (6 bases). The length of the CDR3 is 17 residues. CDR1 and CDR2 from the germline V gene are MNHNS and SASEGT. V lost 7 bases and J lost 3, with 23 bases in between. This chain's CDR3 is CASTWGLAGSRTDTQYF. The CDR3 bases are TGTGCCAGCACCTGGGGCCTAGCCGGGAGTAGAACAGATACGCAGTATTTT.

The chain carries TRBV20-1 and TRBJ1-1, with D uncertain. V was shortened by 0 bases and J by 1 base, with 12 bases between the two germline ends. CDR3 length equals 15 residues. Germline assignment: CDR1 DFQATT and CDR2 SNEGSKA (reference sequence). This chain's CDR3 is CSARDKGWENTEAFF. The CDR3 DNA reads as TGCAGTGCTAGAGATAAAGGGTGGGAGAACACTGAAGCTTTCTTT.

This clonotype was seen many times. The V gene is TRBV5-6, the J gene TRBJ1-1, with D possibly TRBD1 on 5 matching bases. Germline CDR1 is SGHDT and CDR2 is YYEEEE. V was trimmed by 2 bases and J by 0 bases, leaving 11 bases between them. The CDR3 is 15 amino acids. The chain's CDR3 is CASSLTWGMNTEAFF. In nucleotides, the CDR3 is TGTGCCAGCAGCTTAACATGGGGGATGAACACTGAAGCTTTCTTT. The full variable domain, in which reference TRBV5-6 and TRBJ1-1 provide the parts outside the CDR3, is DAGVTQSPTHLIKTRGQQVTLRCSPKSGHDTVSWYQQALGQGPQFIFQYYEEEERQRGNFPDRFSGHQFPNYSSELNVNALLLGDSALYLCASSLTWGMNTEAFFGQGTRLTVV.

This clonotype was seen many times. In DNA, the CDR3 is TGTGCCAGCAGTTTAATTCAGGGTCCGGAGCAGTACTTC. This sequence encodes CASSLIQGPEQYF. The chain couples TRBV28 to TRBJ2-7; D might be TRBD1 (5 bases). The V end was cut by 2 bases, the J end by 7 bases, with 12 bases between. The CDR3 has 13 residues. Germline lookup yields CDR1 MDHEN and CDR2 SYDVKM.

This clonotype was observed a handful of times. As DNA, the CDR3 is TGTGCCAGCAGCCAGGCGGACTCCTACGAGCAGTACTTC. Translated, it gives CASSQADSYEQYF. The chain combines TRBV3-1 with TRBJ2-7; no clear D. Germline V gene lookup returns CDR1 LGHDT and CDR2 YNNKEL (reference sequence). Trimming left V 3 bases short and J 0 bases short, with 6 bases between. This CDR3 has 13 amino acids.

This rearrangement joins TRBV28 to TRBJ1-3, with D tentatively TRBD1 (5 bases). Germline values: CDR1 MDHEN, CDR2 SYDVKM. The CDR3 runs to 14 residues. V was shortened by 2 bases and J by 1 base, with 6 bases between the two germline ends. This CDR3 reads CASSLQGSGNTIYF. The CDR3 DNA reads as TGTGCCAGCAGTTTACAGGGTTCTGGAAACACCATATATTTT.

This clonotype came up a few times. The rearrangement joins TRBV19 to TRBJ2-7; D is unclear. The germline CDR1 and CDR2 sequences are LNHDA and SQIVND (reference sequence). The CDR3 covers 15 residues. Trimming cost V 1 base and J 2 bases, with 12 bases left between them. CDR3 sequence reads: CASSIGVGVAYEQYF. CDR3 bases: TGTGCCAGTAGTATAGGGGTCGGAGTCGCCTACGAGCAGTACTTC.

This clonotype showed up many times. The chain links TRBV28 to TRBJ1-2, with D possibly matching TRBD1 (5 bases). In germline, CDR1 is MDHEN, CDR2 SYDVKM. With 6 bases removed from V and 4 bases from J, the gap between germline ends came to 12 bases. The CDR3 is made up of 13 amino acids. The CDR3 DNA sequence: TGTGCCAGCAGACCACCCGGGGGCTATGGCTACACCTTC. Translated: CASRPPGGYGYTF.

The chain is built from TRBV28 and TRBJ2-2; 9 bases line up with TRBD1. Germline CDR1 is MDHEN and CDR2 is SYDVKM. J gave up 3 bases and V 4 bases, and 18 bases lay outside the gene matches. There are 20 residues in the CDR3. The DNA of the CDR3 is TGTGCCAGCAGTTCGATCCGGGACAGGGTCACAATACGGGACACCGGGGAGCTGTTTTTT. It specifies CASSSIRDRVTIRDTGELFF.

The table lists this clonotype with a few counts. The chain joins TRBV12-3 or TRBV12-4 to TRBJ1-1, with 10 bases that match TRBD1. With 6 bases clipped from V and 4 bases from J, the junction kept 8 bases outside the gene matches. This CDR3 spans 15 amino acids. CDR3 sequence: CASRRPGQGTTEAFF. CDR3 nucleotides: TGTGCCAGCAGGCGACCGGGACAGGGGACCACTGAAGCTTTCTTT.

There are many counts of this clonotype. The V gene is TRBV6-2 or TRBV6-3, the J gene TRBJ2-7, with D possibly TRBD1 on 6 matching bases. This CDR3 contains 15 residues. Germline-derived CDR1 and CDR2 are MNHEY and SVGEGT. The germline V and J ends were trimmed by 2 bases and 2 bases, with 13 bases remaining between them. The CDR3, as DNA: TGTGCCAGCAGTTACCTCCCGACAGGTACCTACGAGCAGTACTTC. This sequence encodes CASSYLPTGTYEQYF.

There are many counts of this clonotype. Written as DNA, the CDR3 is TGTGCCAGCACCCCGGACAGGTACACTGAAGCTTTCTTT. Translating gives CASTPDRYTEAFF. The chain joins TRBV27 to TRBJ1-1; 7 bases are a match to TRBD1. V dropped 7 bases and J dropped 3; count of bases not matched to a gene: 5. Germline V gene data show CDR1 as MNHEY and CDR2 as SMNVEV (reference sequence). The CDR3 has 13 amino acids.

This clonotype has more than one count but fewer than ten. The V call is TRBV5-6, the J call TRBJ2-5; no clear D. The ends were cut back, 0 bases at V and 2 bases at J, with 8 bases in the middle. The CDR3 is 14 residues long. Per the germline V gene, CDR1 is SGHDT and CDR2 is YYEEEE. In nucleotides, the CDR3 is TGTGCCAGCAGCTTGGTGGGCGGACAAGAGACCCAGTACTTC. It encodes CASSLVGGQETQYF.

This clonotype was found a few times. This rearrangement joins TRBV28 to TRBJ2-7, with D unclear. The ends were cut back, 6 bases at V and 4 bases at J, with 19 bases in the middle. The germline gives CDR1 MDHEN, CDR2 SYDVKM. This CDR3 is built from 15 residues. DNA of the CDR3: TGTGCCAGCAGCCGATCCTGGAATGAGGATTACGAGCAGTACTTC. Encoded protein: CASSRSWNEDYEQYF.

This chain connects TRBV12-3 or TRBV12-4 to TRBJ2-1; D is unresolved. V was clipped by 6 bases and J by 5 bases, with 5 bases between them. This CDR3 has 11 residues. Written as DNA, the CDR3 is TGTGCCAGCAGAAAGAACAATGAGCAGTTCTTC. This codes for CASRKNNEQFF.

This clonotype was detected ten times or more. This chain connects TRBV28 to TRBJ2-1; tentative D call: TRBD2 (6 bases). Trimming stripped 6 bases from V and 5 bases from J, with 17 bases between. The CDR3 is 15 residues long. Germline assignment: CDR1 MDHEN and CDR2 SYDVKM. CDR3: CASRQRLAGNNEQFF. The CDR3 region has the DNA TGTGCCAGCAGGCAACGACTGGCGGGGAACAATGAGCAGTTCTTC. Full variable domain (missing parts from reference TRBV28 and TRBJ2-1): DVKVTQSSRYLVKRTGEKVFLECVQDMDHENMFWYRQDPGLGLRLIYFSYDVKMKEKGDIPEGYSVSREKKERFSLILESASTNQTSMYLCASRQRLAGNNEQFFGPGTRLTVL.

This clonotype was detected ten times or more. The rearrangement joins TRBV4-2 to TRBJ2-2; TRBD2 matches 8 bases. Trimming took 2 bases from V and 5 from J; bases not matched to a gene: 13. The CDR3 consists of 18 residues. In germline, CDR1 is LGHNA, CDR2 YNFKEQ. CDR3 DNA sequence: TGTGCCAGCAGCCAACACCTCCTACTTGGCGGGGGGACCGGGGAGCTGTTTTTT. It is translated as CASSQHLLLGGGTGELFF.